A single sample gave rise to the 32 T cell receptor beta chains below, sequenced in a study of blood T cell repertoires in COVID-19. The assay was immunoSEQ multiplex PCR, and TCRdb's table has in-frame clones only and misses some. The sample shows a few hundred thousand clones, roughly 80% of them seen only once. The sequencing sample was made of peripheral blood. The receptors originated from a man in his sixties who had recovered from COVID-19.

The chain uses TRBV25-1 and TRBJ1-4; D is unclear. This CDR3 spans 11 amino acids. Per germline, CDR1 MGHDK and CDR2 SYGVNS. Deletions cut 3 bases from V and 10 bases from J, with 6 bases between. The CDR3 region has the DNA TGTGCCAGCAGTGACGGAGTAAAACTGTTTTTT. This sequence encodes CASSDGVKLFF.

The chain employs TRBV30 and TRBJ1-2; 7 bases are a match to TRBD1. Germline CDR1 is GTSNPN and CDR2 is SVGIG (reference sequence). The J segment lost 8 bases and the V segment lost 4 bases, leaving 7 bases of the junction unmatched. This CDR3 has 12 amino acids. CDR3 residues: CAWKEGARGYTF. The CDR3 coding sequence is TGTGCCTGGAAGGAGGGGGCGCGCGGCTACACCTTC.

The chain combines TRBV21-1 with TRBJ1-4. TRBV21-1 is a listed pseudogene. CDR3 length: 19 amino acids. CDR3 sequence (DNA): TGTGCCAGCAGCAAAAGGACGGCCCGGGGGGGCCGAAGCGATGAAAAACTGTTTTTT. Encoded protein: CASSKRTARGGRSDEKLFF.

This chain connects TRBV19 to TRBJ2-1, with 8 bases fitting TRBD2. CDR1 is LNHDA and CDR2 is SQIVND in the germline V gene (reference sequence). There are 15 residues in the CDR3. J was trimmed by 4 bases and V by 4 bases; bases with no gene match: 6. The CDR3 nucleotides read TGTGCCAGTAGTACGGGAGGGCCGATTTACAATGAGCAGTTCTTC. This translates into CASSTGGPIYNEQFF.

The CDR3 DNA sequence: TGTGCCAGCAGGCCGGGTCAAGTAGGTGGCTACACCTTC. This translates into CASRPGQVGGYTF. V usage is TRBV6-5 and J usage is TRBJ1-2; no firm D call. V lost 6 bases and J 7 bases, leaving 15 bases between the germline ends. Germline V gene lookup returns CDR1 MNHEY and CDR2 SVGAGI. The length of the CDR3 is 13 residues.

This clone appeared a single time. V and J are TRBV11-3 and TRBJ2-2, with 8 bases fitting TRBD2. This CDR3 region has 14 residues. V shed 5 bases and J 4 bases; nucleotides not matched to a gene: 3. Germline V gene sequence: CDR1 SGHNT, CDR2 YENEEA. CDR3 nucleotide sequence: TGTGCCAGCAGCCTCGGGGGGGCCACCGGGGAGCTGTTTTTT. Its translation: CASSLGGATGELFF.

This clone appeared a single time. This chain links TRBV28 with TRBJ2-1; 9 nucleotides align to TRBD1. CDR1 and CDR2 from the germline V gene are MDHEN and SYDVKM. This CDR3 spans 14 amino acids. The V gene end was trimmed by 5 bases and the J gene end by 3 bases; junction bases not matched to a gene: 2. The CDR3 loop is CASSTGGYYNEQFF. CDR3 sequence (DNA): TGTGCCAGCAGTACAGGGGGCTACTACAATGAGCAGTTCTTC.

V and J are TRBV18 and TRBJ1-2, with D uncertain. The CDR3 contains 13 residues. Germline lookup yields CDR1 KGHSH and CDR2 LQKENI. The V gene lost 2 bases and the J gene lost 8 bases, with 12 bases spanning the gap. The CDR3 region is CASSPERERGYTF. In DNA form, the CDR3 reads TGTGCCAGCTCACCAGAGAGGGAGCGGGGCTACACCTTC.

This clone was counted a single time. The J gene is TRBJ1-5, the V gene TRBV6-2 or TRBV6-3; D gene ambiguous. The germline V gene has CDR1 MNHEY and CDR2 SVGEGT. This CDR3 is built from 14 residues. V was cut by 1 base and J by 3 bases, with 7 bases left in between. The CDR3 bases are TGTGCCAGCAGTTACTACAGTTCCAATCAGCCCCAGCATTTT. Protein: CASSYYSSNQPQHF.

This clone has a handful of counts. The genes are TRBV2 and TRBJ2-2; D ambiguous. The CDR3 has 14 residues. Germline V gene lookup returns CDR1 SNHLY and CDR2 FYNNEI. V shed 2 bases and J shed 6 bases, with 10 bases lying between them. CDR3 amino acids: CASSERVVSGELFF. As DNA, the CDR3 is TGTGCCAGCAGTGAACGGGTAGTGTCCGGGGAGCTGTTTTTT. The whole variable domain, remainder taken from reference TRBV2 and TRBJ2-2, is EPEVTQTPSHQVTQMGQEVILRCVPISNHLYFYWYRQILGQKVEFLVSFYNNEISEKSEIFDDQFSVERPDGSNFTLKIRSTKLEDSAMYFCASSERVVSGELFFGEGSRLTVL.

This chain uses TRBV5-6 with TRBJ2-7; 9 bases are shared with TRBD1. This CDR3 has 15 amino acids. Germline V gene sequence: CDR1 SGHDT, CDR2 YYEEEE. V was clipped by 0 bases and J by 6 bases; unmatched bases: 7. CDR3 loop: CASSLGGTGSGEQYF. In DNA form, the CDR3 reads TGTGCCAGCAGCTTGGGGGGGACAGGGAGCGGCGAGCAGTACTTC.

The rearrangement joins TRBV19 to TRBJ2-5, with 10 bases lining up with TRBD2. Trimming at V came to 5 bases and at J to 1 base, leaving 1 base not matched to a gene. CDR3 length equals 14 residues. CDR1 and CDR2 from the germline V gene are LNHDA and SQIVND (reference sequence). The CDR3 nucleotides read TGTGCCAGTAGTCGGACTAGCGGCCAAGAGACCCAGTACTTC. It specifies CASSRTSGQETQYF.

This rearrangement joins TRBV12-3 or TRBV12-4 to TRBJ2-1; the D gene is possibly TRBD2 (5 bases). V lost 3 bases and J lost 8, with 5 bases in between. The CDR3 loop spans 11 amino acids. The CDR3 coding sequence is TGTGCCAGCAGTTTGAGGGATGAGCAGTTCTTC. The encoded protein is CASSLRDEQFF.

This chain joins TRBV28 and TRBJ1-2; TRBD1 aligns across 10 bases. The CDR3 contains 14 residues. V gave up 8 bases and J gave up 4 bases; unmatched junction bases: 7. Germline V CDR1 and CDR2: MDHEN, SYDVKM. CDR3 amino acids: CASERTGGFYGYTF. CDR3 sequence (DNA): TGTGCCAGCGAACGGACAGGGGGTTTCTATGGCTACACCTTC.

This CDR3 reads CASSRGGAFTEQYF. The CDR3 DNA sequence: TGTGCCAGCAGCCGGGGGGGCGCGTTTACTGAGCAGTACTTC. This sequence joins TRBV3-1 (or the pseudogene TRBV3-2) and TRBJ2-7, with D possibly being TRBD2 (7 bases). This CDR3 comprises 14 residues. Trimming took 4 bases from V and 7 from J, leaving 17 bases between them. Germline V CDR1 and CDR2: LGHDT, YNNKEL (reference sequence).

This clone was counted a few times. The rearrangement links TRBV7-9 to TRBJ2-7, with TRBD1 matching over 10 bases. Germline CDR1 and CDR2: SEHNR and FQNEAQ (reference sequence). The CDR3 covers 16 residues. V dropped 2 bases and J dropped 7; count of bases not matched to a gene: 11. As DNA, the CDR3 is TGTGCCAGCAGCTTAACCGGACAGGGGGTCCTGGGTGAGCAGTACTTC. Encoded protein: CASSLTGQGVLGEQYF.

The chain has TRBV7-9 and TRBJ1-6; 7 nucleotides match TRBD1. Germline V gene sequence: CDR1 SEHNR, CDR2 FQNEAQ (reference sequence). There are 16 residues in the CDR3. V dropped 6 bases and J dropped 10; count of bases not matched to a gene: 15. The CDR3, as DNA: TGTGCCAGCAGACCCGCCGGGACAGCAGAGGGGTCACCCCTCCACTTT. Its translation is CASRPAGTAEGSPLHF.

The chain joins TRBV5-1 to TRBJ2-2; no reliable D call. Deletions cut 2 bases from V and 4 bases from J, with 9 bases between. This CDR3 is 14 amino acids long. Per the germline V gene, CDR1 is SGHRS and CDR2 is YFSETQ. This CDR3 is CASSFSQSTGELFF. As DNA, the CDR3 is TGCGCCAGCAGCTTCTCCCAGTCCACCGGGGAGCTGTTTTTT.

Here the CDR3 reads CASSFGGGQPQHF. CDR3 bases: TGTGCCAGCAGTTTTGGAGGGGGCCAGCCCCAGCATTTT. This sequence joins TRBV12-3 or TRBV12-4 and TRBJ1-5; the match to TRBD1 covers 7 bases. The CDR3 is made up of 13 amino acids. The V and J ends lost 3 bases and 7 bases, in that order; junction bases with no gene match: 3.

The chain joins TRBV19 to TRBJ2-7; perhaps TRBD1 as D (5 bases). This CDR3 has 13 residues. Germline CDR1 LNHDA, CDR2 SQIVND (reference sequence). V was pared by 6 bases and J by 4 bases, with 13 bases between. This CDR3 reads CASSQRQPYEQYF. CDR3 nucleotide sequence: TGTGCCAGTAGCCAACGACAGCCATACGAGCAGTACTTC.

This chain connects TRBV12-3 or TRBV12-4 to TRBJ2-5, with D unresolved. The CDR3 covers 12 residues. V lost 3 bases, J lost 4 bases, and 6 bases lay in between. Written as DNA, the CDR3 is TGTGCCAGCAGTTTCGGTGGAGAGACCCAGTACTTC. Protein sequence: CASSFGGETQYF.

The CDR3 DNA follows: TGTGCCAGTAGTAACCGACAGAACACTGAAGCTTTCTTT. Translating it yields CASSNRQNTEAFF. The V call is TRBV19, the J call TRBJ1-1; D remains ambiguous. Trimming removed 4 bases at V and 1 base at J, with 7 bases between. This CDR3 is 13 amino acids long. Germline-derived CDR1 and CDR2 are LNHDA and SQIVND (reference sequence).

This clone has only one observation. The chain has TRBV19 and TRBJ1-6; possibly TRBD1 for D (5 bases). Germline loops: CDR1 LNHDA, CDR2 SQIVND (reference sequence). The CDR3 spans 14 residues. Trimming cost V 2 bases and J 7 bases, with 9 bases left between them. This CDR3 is CASSIQGPNSPLHF. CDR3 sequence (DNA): TGTGCCAGTAGTATACAGGGCCCAAATTCACCCCTCCACTTT. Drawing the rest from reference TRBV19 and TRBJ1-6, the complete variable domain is DGGITQSPKYLFRKEGQNVTLSCEQNLNHDAMYWYRQDPGQGLRLIYYSQIVNDFQKGDIAEGYSVSREKKESFPLTVTSAQKNPTAFYLCASSIQGPNSPLHFGNGTRLTVT.

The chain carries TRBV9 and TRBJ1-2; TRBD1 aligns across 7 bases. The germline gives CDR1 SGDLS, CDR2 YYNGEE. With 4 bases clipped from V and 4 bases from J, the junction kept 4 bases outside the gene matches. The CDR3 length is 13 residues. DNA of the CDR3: TGTGCCAGCAGCATGACAGGGAGCTATGGCTACACCTTC. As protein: CASSMTGSYGYTF.

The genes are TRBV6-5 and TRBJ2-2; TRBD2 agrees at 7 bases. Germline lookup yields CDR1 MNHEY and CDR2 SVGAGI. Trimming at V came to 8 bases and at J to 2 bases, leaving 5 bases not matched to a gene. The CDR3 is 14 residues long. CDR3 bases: TGTGCCAGCGGAAGGGACTACAACACCGGGGAGCTGTTTTTT. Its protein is CASGRDYNTGELFF.

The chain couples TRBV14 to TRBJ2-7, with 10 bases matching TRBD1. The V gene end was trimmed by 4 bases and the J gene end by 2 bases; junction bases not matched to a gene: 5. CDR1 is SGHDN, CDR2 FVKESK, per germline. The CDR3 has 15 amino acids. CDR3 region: CASSPPGTGAYEQYF. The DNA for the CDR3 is TGTGCCAGCAGCCCCCCTGGGACAGGGGCCTACGAGCAGTACTTC.

The CDR3 is CASSEQGISGELFF. The CDR3 region has the DNA TGTGCCAGCAGCGAACAGGGGATTTCTGGGGAGCTGTTTTTT. The V gene is TRBV9, the J gene TRBJ2-2; 7 positions agree with TRBD1. The CDR3 is made up of 14 amino acids. After removal of 3 bases from V and 8 bases from J, the junction contained 7 bases not matched to a gene. Per germline, CDR1 SGDLS and CDR2 YYNGEE.

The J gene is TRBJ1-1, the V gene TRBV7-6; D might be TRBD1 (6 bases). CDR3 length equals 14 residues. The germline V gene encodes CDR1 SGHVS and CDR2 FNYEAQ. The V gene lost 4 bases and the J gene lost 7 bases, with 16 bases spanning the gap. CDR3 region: CASSWDTGRVEAFF. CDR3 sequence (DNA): TGTGCCAGCAGCTGGGACACGGGTCGGGTTGAAGCTTTCTTT.

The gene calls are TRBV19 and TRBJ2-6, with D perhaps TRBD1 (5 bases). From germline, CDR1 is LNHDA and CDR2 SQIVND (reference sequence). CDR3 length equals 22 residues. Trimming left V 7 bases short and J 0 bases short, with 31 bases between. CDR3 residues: CASTPRQGIGGHSSSGANVLTF. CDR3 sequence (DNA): TGTGCCAGTACCCCTCGGCAAGGGATAGGCGGACACTCGTCCTCTGGGGCCAACGTCCTGACTTTC.

The CDR3 reads CASSLGAGSYNEQFF. CDR3 DNA: TGTGCCAGCAGCTTGGGGGCAGGTTCCTACAATGAGCAGTTCTTC. J is TRBJ2-1 and V is TRBV5-6; D gene unclear. The germline CDR1 and CDR2 sequences are SGHDT and YYEEEE. Trimming took off 0 bases at V and 1 base at J, with 8 bases between the two ends. This CDR3 spans 15 amino acids.

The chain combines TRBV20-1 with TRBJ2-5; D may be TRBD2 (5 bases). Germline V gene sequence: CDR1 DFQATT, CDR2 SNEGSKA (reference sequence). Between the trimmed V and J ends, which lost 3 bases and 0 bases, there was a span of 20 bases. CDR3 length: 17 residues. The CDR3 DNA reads TGCAGTGCTAGTCTTGGTGTTGATAGCGCGTACCAAGAGACCCAGTACTTC. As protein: CSASLGVDSAYQETQYF.

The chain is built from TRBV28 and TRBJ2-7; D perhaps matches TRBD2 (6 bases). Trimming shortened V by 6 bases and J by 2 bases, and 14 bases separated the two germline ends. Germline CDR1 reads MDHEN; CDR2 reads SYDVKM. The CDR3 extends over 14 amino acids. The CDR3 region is CASSTGGIPYEQYF. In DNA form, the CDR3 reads TGTGCCAGCAGCACCGGGGGTATTCCCTACGAGCAGTACTTC. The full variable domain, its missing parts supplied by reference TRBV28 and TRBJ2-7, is DVKVTQSSRYLVKRTGEKVFLECVQDMDHENMFWYRQDPGLGLRLIYFSYDVKMKEKGDIPEGYSVSREKKERFSLILESASTNQTSMYLCASSTGGIPYEQYFGPGTRLTVT.